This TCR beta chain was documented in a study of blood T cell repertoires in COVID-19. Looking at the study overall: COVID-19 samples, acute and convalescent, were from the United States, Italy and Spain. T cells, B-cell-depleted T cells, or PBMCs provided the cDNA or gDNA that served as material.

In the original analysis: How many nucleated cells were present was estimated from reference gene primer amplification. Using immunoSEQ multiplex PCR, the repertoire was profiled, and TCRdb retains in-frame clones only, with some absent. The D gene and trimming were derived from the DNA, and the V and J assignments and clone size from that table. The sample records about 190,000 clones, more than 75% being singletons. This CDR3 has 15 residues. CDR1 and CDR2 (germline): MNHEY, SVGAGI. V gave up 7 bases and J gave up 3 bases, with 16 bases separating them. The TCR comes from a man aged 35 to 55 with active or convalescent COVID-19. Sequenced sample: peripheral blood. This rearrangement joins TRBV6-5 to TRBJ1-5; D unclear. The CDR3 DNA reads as TGTGCCAGCAAGCAGCAGGTCAATATCAATCAGCCCCAGCATTTT. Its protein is CASKQQVNINQPQHF.